These 5 T cell receptor beta chains came from one sample sequenced in a study of beta chain features in type 1 diabetes. Study outcomes and limitations: All four CD4+ subsets from Type 1 diabetes patients carried moderately but significantly shorter TCRB CDR3s.

The antigens for these receptors are not known. Sequencing targeted expressed TCRB transcripts, as all isolated RNA had been reverse transcribed. Method: immunoSEQ multiplex PCR; TCRdb's copy keeps in-frame clones and lacks some. This table holds 500,000 to 650,000 clones, 12% found once. Sequences were obtained from naive CD4+ T cells from blood. These receptors were obtained from a man younger than 40 with type 1 diabetes.

V usage is TRBV6-6 and J usage is TRBJ2-1, with a tentative D call TRBD2 (6 bases). Trimming pared 8 bases from V and 4 bases from J, leaving 18 bases between. CDR1 MNHNY and CDR2 SVGAGI come from the germline V gene (reference sequence). This CDR3 has 15 amino acids. In nucleotides, the CDR3 is TGTGCCAGCGTCCGAGGGACTCCATCTTACAATGAGCAGTTCTTC. This codes for CASVRGTPSYNEQFF.

V usage is TRBV6-5 and J usage is TRBJ2-7; a weak D match, TRBD1 (6 bases). The germline V gene encodes CDR1 MNHEY and CDR2 SVGAGI. The CDR3 has 13 residues. V was cut by 6 bases and J by 2 bases, with 11 bases left in between. This chain's CDR3 is CASRPQGTYEQYF. The CDR3 DNA reads as TGTGCCAGCAGACCCCAGGGGACCTACGAGCAGTACTTC.

In its sample, this clone was seen a few times. The CDR3 loop reads CASSLGTGGDEQFF. The CDR3 coding sequence is TGTGCCAGCAGCCTCGGGACAGGGGGCGATGAGCAGTTCTTC. The chain is built from TRBV28 and TRBJ2-1, with TRBD1 matching over 12 bases. V dropped 6 bases and J dropped 8; count of bases not matched to a gene: 5. The CDR3 covers 14 residues. Germline V gene data show CDR1 as MDHEN and CDR2 as SYDVKM.

V is TRBV2 and J is TRBJ1-4; D is perhaps TRBD1 (5 bases). Germline V gene data show CDR1 as SNHLY and CDR2 as FYNNEI. The V end lost 5 bases, the J end lost 1 base, and 8 bases lay between the germline ends. This CDR3 is 14 amino acids long. Here the CDR3 reads CASSRQQTNEKLFF. CDR3 nucleotide sequence: TGTGCCAGCAGTCGACAGCAAACTAATGAAAAACTGTTTTTT.

The chain combines TRBV10-3 with TRBJ2-3; 10 bases align to TRBD2. This CDR3 is 15 amino acids long. V was clipped by 7 bases and J by 1 base; unmatched bases: 5. Germline assignment: CDR1 ENHRY and CDR2 SYGVKD. CDR3 sequence: CAITGTSARTDTQYF. The CDR3 DNA reads as TGTGCCATCACCGGGACTAGCGCCCGCACAGATACGCAGTATTTT.